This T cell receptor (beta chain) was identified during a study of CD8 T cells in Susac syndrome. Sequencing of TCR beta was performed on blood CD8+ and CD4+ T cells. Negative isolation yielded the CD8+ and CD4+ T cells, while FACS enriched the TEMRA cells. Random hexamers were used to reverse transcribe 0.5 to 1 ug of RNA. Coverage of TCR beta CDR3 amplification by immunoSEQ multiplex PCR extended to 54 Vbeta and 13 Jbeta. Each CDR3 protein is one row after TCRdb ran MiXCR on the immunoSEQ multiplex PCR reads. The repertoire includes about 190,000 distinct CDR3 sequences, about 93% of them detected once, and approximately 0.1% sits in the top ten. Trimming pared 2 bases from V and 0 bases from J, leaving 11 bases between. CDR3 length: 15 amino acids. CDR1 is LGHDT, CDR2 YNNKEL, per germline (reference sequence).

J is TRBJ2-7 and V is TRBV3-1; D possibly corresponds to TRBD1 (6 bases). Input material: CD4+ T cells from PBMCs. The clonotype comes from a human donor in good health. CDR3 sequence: CASSQRWTASYEQYF. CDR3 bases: TGTGCCAGCAGCCAACGGTGGACAGCCTCCTACGAGCAGTACTTC.